This is a list of T cell receptor beta chains from one sample in a study of blood T cell repertoires in COVID-19. Generated by immunoSEQ multiplex PCR, the TCRdb table keeps only in-frame clones and is missing some. Of under 300,000 clones in the sample, roughly 88% were seen once. The sample was PBMCs or T cells enriched from blood (not recorded which). The source is a woman in her twenties or thirties who had recovered from COVID-19. Each CDR3 is given with its conserved first and last residue. The D gene is left open where the match is weak.

D gene	V gene	J gene	CDR3 DNA	CDR3 protein
TRBD2	TRBV18	TRBJ2-7	TGTGCCAGCTCACCACCGAGCCGGAGCGGGAGGGTGCTTGGGGAGCAGTACTTC	CASSPPSRSGRVLGEQYF
TRBD2	TRBV27	TRBJ2-7	TGTGCCAGCAGTTTATTAACACATAGCGGGGATAAGGACGAGCAGTACTTC	CASSLLTHSGDKDEQYF
TRBD2	TRBV5-1	TRBJ2-5	TGCGCCAGCACGGATAGCGGGGGAGAGACCCAGTACTTC	CASTDSGGETQYF
TRBD1	TRBV2	TRBJ1-4	TGTGCCAGCACCGGGACAGGGTATGAAAAACTGTTTTTT	CASTGTGYEKLFF
NA	TRBV28	TRBJ1-4	TGTGCCAGCAGTATACATCGAGGGTTTGAAAAACTGTTTTTT	CASSIHRGFEKLFF
NA	TRBV29-1	TRBJ2-3	TGCAGCGTTTCCTCGGGGAGGCGGACCGGGCTTCGCACAGATACGCAGTATTTT	CSVSSGRRTGLRTDTQYF
NA	TRBV19	TRBJ1-2	TGTGCCAGTGGTTACAGGGCAAATAACTATGGCTACACCTTC	CASGYRANNYGYTF
NA	TRBV24-1	TRBJ1-2	TGTGCCACCACCCCGAACTTTGGCTATGGCTACACCTTC	CATTPNFGYGYTF
NA	TRBV6-2/TRBV6-3	TRBJ1-1	TGTGCCAGCAGTTATCAAATACCGGGAATCACTGAAGCTTTCTTT	CASSYQIPGITEAFF
NA	TRBV7-6	TRBJ1-5	TGTGCCAGCAGCCCAGGACCGGGGGGGAATCAGCCCCAGCATTTT	CASSPGPGGNQPQHF
TRBD2	TRBV9	TRBJ2-5	TGTGCCAGCAGCCCGAGCGGGGTAGAGACCCAGTACTTC	CASSPSGVETQYF
NA	TRBV24-1	TRBJ2-6	TGTGCCACCAGTGATTGGAGCTCTGGGGCCAACGTCCTGACTTTC	CATSDWSSGANVLTF
TRBD1	TRBV30	TRBJ1-4	TGTGCCTGGAGTGGGGGGACAGGGGGCGACGTGGATTGGGAAAAACTGTTTTTT	CAWSGGTGGDVDWEKLFF
TRBD2	TRBV7-9	TRBJ2-1	TGTGCCAGCAGCCTTACTAGCGGGAGGGCCCCTAGTGAGCAGTTCTTC	CASSLTSGRAPSEQFF
NA	TRBV18	TRBJ1-5	TGTGCCAGCTCACCACCCGGGGAGTGGAGCAATCAGCCCCAGCATTTT	CASSPPGEWSNQPQHF
NA	TRBV7-2	TRBJ2-7	TGTGCCAGCAGCTTAGCAGGGGCCGGCTTATACGAGCAGTACTTC	CASSLAGAGLYEQYF
NA	TRBV7-9	TRBJ1-2	TGTGCCAGCAGCCGGAGTGGCGGGGGCGATAACTATGGCTACACCTTC	CASSRSGGGDNYGYTF
NA	TRBV5-1	TRBJ2-3	TGCGCCAGCAGCCCGGTGCGGGTATACACAGATACGCAGTATTTT	CASSPVRVYTDTQYF